Each of the 25 T cell receptor beta chains below was sequenced from the same sample in a study of shared clonotypes between healthy human individuals. The assay was immunoSEQ multiplex PCR, and TCRdb's table has in-frame clones only and misses some. This sample yields 2.3 million or so clones, of which approximately 95% are seen a single time; 0.3% to 0.4% belongs to the top ten. Input material: naive CD4+ T cells from PBMCs. The subset is: CD45RA+ positively selected. These receptors were taken from a man between 18 and 29 years old in good health. Some clones in this sample may be carry-over from other donors' samples.

V is TRBV21-1 and J is TRBJ1-2; TRBD1 was called by the table and not checked on the DNA. TRBV21-1 is marked as a pseudogene. This CDR3 region has 17 residues. The CDR3 here is CASSKDLPGQPNYGYTF. CDR3 in DNA: TGTGCCAGCAGCAAAGATTTGCCGGGACAACCTAACTATGGCTACACCTTC.

The chain is built from TRBV28 and TRBJ2-2; D remains unclear. The CDR3 is made up of 15 amino acids. CDR1 is MDHEN, CDR2 SYDVKM, per germline. V was clipped by 3 bases and J by 3 bases, with 11 bases between them. The DNA of the CDR3 is TGTGCCAGCAGTTTGGCACAAGCCTACACCGGGGAGCTGTTTTTT. It yields the protein CASSLAQAYTGELFF.

DNA of the CDR3: TGTGCCAGCACCTCAGGACGGGTAAGGGGTCAGCCCCAGCATTTT. Its protein product is CASTSGRVRGQPQHF. The chain couples TRBV27 to TRBJ1-5, with a weak D call TRBD1 (5 bases). Germline assignment: CDR1 MNHEY and CDR2 SMNVEV (reference sequence). This CDR3 has 15 residues. V lost 7 bases, J lost 6 bases, and 19 bases lay in between.

The chain joins TRBV28 to TRBJ2-1, with D tentatively TRBD1 (5 bases). V was shortened by 7 bases and J by 7 bases, with 20 bases between the two germline ends. Germline V gene sequence: CDR1 MDHEN, CDR2 SYDVKM. The CDR3 runs to 15 residues. CDR3 sequence: CASNRIGATRNEQFF. CDR3 bases: TGTGCCAGCAACCGGATTGGGGCTACCCGTAATGAGCAGTTCTTC.

The CDR3 protein is CASSLVEAAGGRNTQYF. CDR3 nucleotides: TGTGCCAGCAGCTTAGTAGAGGCAGCGGGAGGGAGAAATACGCAGTATTTT. The gene calls are TRBV7-2 and TRBJ2-3; 10 bases map to TRBD2. Trimming cost V 1 base and J 7 bases; bases outside gene matches: 11. CDR1 and CDR2 (germline): SGHTA, FQGNSA. The CDR3 runs 17 residues.

This rearrangement joins TRBV29-1 to TRBJ2-7; 7 bases align to TRBD2. J gave up 3 bases and V 4 bases, and 12 bases lay outside the gene matches. Germline V gives CDR1 SQVTM, CDR2 ANQGSEA. The length of the CDR3 is 15 residues. The CDR3 sequence is CSVARERDPRYEQYF. CDR3 sequence (DNA): TGCAGCGTTGCAAGGGAGCGGGATCCCCGCTACGAGCAGTACTTC.

The chain joins TRBV19 to TRBJ1-2; D ambiguous. The CDR3 is 12 residues long. V dropped 0 bases and J dropped 8 bases, with 7 bases sitting between them. Germline assignment: CDR1 LNHDA and CDR2 SQIVND (reference sequence). CDR3 nucleotide sequence: TGTGCCAGTAGTATAGAAAGGCGAGGCTACACCTTC. It specifies CASSIERRGYTF.

The V call is TRBV19, the J call TRBJ1-1, with 7 bases lining up with TRBD1. Germline V lookup: CDR1 LNHDA, CDR2 SQIVND (reference sequence). V lost 1 base and J lost 1; bases outside the gene matches: 6. This CDR3 comprises 16 residues. Here the CDR3 reads CASSIVRTGSNTEAFF. CDR3 nucleotide sequence: TGTGCCAGTAGTATAGTCAGGACAGGCTCGAACACTGAAGCTTTCTTT.

V is TRBV28 and J is TRBJ1-5; 10 bases are shared with TRBD1. Germline loops: CDR1 MDHEN, CDR2 SYDVKM. The CDR3 length is 17 residues. V shed 6 bases and J 1 base; nucleotides not matched to a gene: 9. The CDR3 bases are TGTGCCAGCAGCTCTATGGGGGACAGGGGAAGCAATCAGCCCCAGCATTTT. Translating it yields CASSSMGDRGSNQPQHF.

The chain is built from TRBV6-5 and TRBJ2-3; no definite D call. Trimming took off 0 bases at V and 2 bases at J, with 9 bases between the two ends. This CDR3 contains 15 residues. The germline V gene has CDR1 MNHEY and CDR2 SVGAGI. This CDR3 reads CASSYSSRVTDTQYF. CDR3 coding DNA: TGTGCCAGCAGTTACTCGAGTAGGGTCACAGATACGCAGTATTTT.

This rearrangement joins TRBV6-5 to TRBJ1-2, with D hard to call. Germline V gives CDR1 MNHEY, CDR2 SVGAGI. V dropped 2 bases and J dropped 1 base, with 11 bases sitting between them. This CDR3 has 15 amino acids. The CDR3 coding sequence is TGTGCCAGCAGTTACCGGGCTTCGAGTAACTATGGCTACACCTTC. Amino acids: CASSYRASSNYGYTF.

Worth noting for this clone: Other DNA sequences in the same sample also yield this CDR3. The chain couples TRBV9 to TRBJ2-2; D remains unclear. This CDR3 is built from 12 residues. V lost 0 bases to trimming and J lost 6 bases, with 3 bases between them. CDR1 SGDLS and CDR2 YYNGEE come from the germline V gene. This chain's CDR3 is CASSVGPGELFF. For the CDR3, the DNA is TGTGCCAGCAGCGTAGGGCCCGGGGAGCTGTTTTTT.

The chain carries TRBV7-3 and TRBJ2-5; perhaps D is TRBD1 or TRBD2 (6 bases each). Germline V CDR1 and CDR2: SGHTA, FQGTGA. This CDR3 contains 15 residues. Trimming pared 5 bases from V and 5 bases from J, leaving 18 bases between. CDR3 sequence (DNA): TGTGCCAGCAGCACCAACACGGGGGCTGGCGAGACCCAGTACTTC. Protein: CASSTNTGAGETQYF.

The chain couples TRBV4-2 to TRBJ2-7; tentative D call: TRBD2 (6 bases). The V gene lost 2 bases and the J gene lost 2 bases, with 19 bases spanning the gap. Germline V CDR1 and CDR2: LGHNA, YNFKEQ. The CDR3 length is 17 residues. The CDR3 spells CASSQRSSGSGPYEQYF. The CDR3 nucleotides are TGTGCCAGCAGCCAAAGATCAAGTGGTAGCGGCCCCTACGAGCAGTACTTC.

The chain combines TRBV25-1 with TRBJ1-5, with D uncertain. The ends were cut back, 4 bases at V and 2 bases at J, with 9 bases in the middle. This CDR3 has 14 residues. Germline V gene data show CDR1 as MGHDK and CDR2 as SYGVNS. The DNA for the CDR3 is TGTGCCAGCAGTGGAGCAAGTGGCAATCAGCCCCAGCATTTT. Residues: CASSGASGNQPQHF.

The chain combines TRBV25-1 with TRBJ2-1; 10 bases agree with TRBD2. Germline V gene data show CDR1 as MGHDK and CDR2 as SYGVNS. V was clipped by 2 bases and J by 8 bases; unmatched bases: 6. This CDR3 spans 15 amino acids. The DNA for the CDR3 is TGTGCCAGCAGTGAAGGGGCCGGGACTAGCGATGAGCAGTTCTTC. Protein sequence: CASSEGAGTSDEQFF.

The rearrangement joins TRBV4-1 to TRBJ1-6; the D is unclear. V was shortened by 4 bases and J by 4 bases, with 5 bases between the two germline ends. Germline-derived CDR1 and CDR2 are MGHRA and YSYEKL. The CDR3 covers 13 residues. The CDR3 nucleotides are TGCGCCAGCAGCCCAAGTTATAATTCACCCCTCCACTTT. It encodes CASSPSYNSPLHF.

Written as DNA, the CDR3 is TGTGCCAGTAGCCCCCCGGGACAGGGGTATGAGCACGAGCAGTACTTC. Its protein product is CASSPPGQGYEHEQYF. The chain combines TRBV19 with TRBJ2-7, with 10 bases lining up with TRBD1. Germline values: CDR1 LNHDA, CDR2 SQIVND (reference sequence). V dropped 6 bases and J dropped 5; count of bases not matched to a gene: 13. The CDR3 sequence is 16 residues long.

The chain has TRBV28 and TRBJ2-7, with 9 bases fitting TRBD1. The CDR3 runs to 17 residues. CDR1 and CDR2 from the germline V gene are MDHEN and SYDVKM. V dropped 3 bases and J dropped 1; count of bases not matched to a gene: 10. As DNA, the CDR3 is TGTGCCAGCAGTTTCCCCTTGCGGGGACAGGGATCCTACGAGCAGTACTTC. This translates into CASSFPLRGQGSYEQYF.

This clone has just one count. V gene TRBV5-1 combines with J gene TRBJ2-5; D ambiguous. Trimming removed 4 bases at V and 1 base at J, with 14 bases between. Germline values: CDR1 SGHRS, CDR2 YFSETQ. CDR3 length equals 15 residues. The CDR3 nucleotides read TGCGCCAGCAGCGATCATCTACGGGTCCAAGAGACCCAGTACTTC. It yields the protein CASSDHLRVQETQYF.

The chain is built from TRBV29-1 and TRBJ1-1; D not certain. The V and J ends lost 0 bases and 5 bases respectively, with 7 bases between them. In germline, CDR1 is SQVTM, CDR2 ANQGSEA. The CDR3 spans 12 residues. CDR3 sequence (DNA): TGCAGCGTTGAAGATGTGGGAACTGAAGCTTTCTTT. It encodes CSVEDVGTEAFF.

The chain is built from TRBV4-3 and TRBJ2-3; the match to TRBD2 covers 7 bases. CDR1 is LGHNA, CDR2 YSLEER, per germline. This CDR3 is 15 amino acids long. Unmatched junction bases numbered 3, after V lost 1 base and J lost 2 bases. CDR3 in amino acids: CASSQAAGATDTQYF. CDR3 coding DNA: TGCGCCAGCAGCCAAGCGGCGGGAGCCACAGATACGCAGTATTTT.

The chain couples TRBV27 to TRBJ2-3; D might be TRBD2 (6 bases). V shed 6 bases and J shed 4 bases, with 23 bases lying between them. The CDR3 is made up of 17 amino acids. CDR1 and CDR2 (germline): MNHEY, SMNVEV (reference sequence). CDR3 coding DNA: TGTGCCAGCAGCCGCCTATTTCGCGGGACCCCGTCAGATACGCAGTATTTT. This encodes CASSRLFRGTPSDTQYF.

J is TRBJ2-3 and V is TRBV14; possibly TRBD2 for D (6 bases). V lost 0 bases to trimming and J lost 1 base, with 14 bases between them. This CDR3 is built from 17 residues. Germline-derived CDR1 and CDR2 are SGHDN and FVKESK. This CDR3 is CASSQDSRDRGTDTQYF. The CDR3 DNA sequence: TGTGCCAGCAGCCAAGATTCGCGGGACCGTGGCACAGATACGCAGTATTTT.

This chain connects TRBV5-1 to TRBJ1-3; 7 bases are a match to TRBD1. Germline CDR1 reads SGHRS; CDR2 reads YFSETQ. With V trimmed by 4 bases and J by 0 bases, 10 bases remained unmatched. This CDR3 comprises 17 residues. The CDR3 bases are TGCGCCAGCAGCGGGGGACAGAACTACCACTCTGGAAACACCATATATTTT. Protein: CASSGGQNYHSGNTIYF.